The TCR beta chain under discussion was sequenced for a study of vaccination and CD4 T cells after COVID-19. Cultured CD4+ T-cell DNA underwent Oncomine TCR Beta short-read sequencing. TCRdb itself ran the PCR reads through MiXCR, one entry per CDR3 protein. The sample lists 8,400 or so distinct CDR3 sequences, roughly 50% occurring once. Germline V gene lookup returns CDR1 MNHNS and CDR2 SASEGT. Trimming pared 4 bases from V and 6 bases from J, leaving 10 bases between. The CDR3 totals 14 residues. Indicated treatment: roughly 10-day PBMC culture with coronavirus spike peptide pools or control peptides (ViraFEST assay). Roughly 2.2 million PBMCs went into each well for culture with approximately 9.4 IU/ml IL-2 and around 10 ug/ml peptide pools. This clonotype was counted a few times. The antigen is not known.

This sequence originates from a human donor who had recovered from COVID-19. This chain connects TRBV6-1 to TRBJ1-6; no reliable D call. The material sequenced was CD4+ T cells from blood, cultured in vitro. The CDR3 DNA is TGTGCCAGCAGTGGACGGAGCTTTAATTCACCCCTCCACTTT. This encodes CASSGRSFNSPLHF.